This TCR beta chain is from a study of T cell responses to AZD1222 COVID-19 vaccine. Germline loops: CDR1 SGHDN, CDR2 FVKESK. This CDR3 comprises 13 residues. V was cut by 8 bases and J by 4 bases, with 12 bases left in between. Produced via immunoSEQ multiplex PCR; TCRdb's table is partial and in-frame only. Of under 150,000 clones in the sample, around 85% are singletons; the top ten hold 3% to 4%. The table lists this clone with a few counts. The chain links TRBV14 to TRBJ2-1, with D uncertain. Specimen: peripheral blood, collected on day 0 of MenACWY control vaccination. The clonotype comes from an adult in good health. The CDR3 loop reads CASSLGLYNEQFF. CDR3 nucleotide sequence: TGTGCCAGCTCTTTAGGGTTATACAATGAGCAGTTCTTC.